Sequencing of this T cell receptor beta chain was carried out in a study of technical replicates of blood from a few donors. The CDR3 length is 16 residues. CDR1 is LGHNA, CDR2 YNFKEQ, per germline. Deletions cut 3 bases from V and 5 bases from J, with 19 bases between. Measured with immunoSEQ multiplex PCR; TCRdb has only the in-frame clones, and not every one. The data hold around 83,000 clones, with nearly 95% observed a single time. The sequence came from a human donor in good health. The rearrangement links TRBV4-2 to TRBJ2-5, with a tentative D call TRBD1 (5 bases). Sequencing used T cells isolated from PBMCs. The CDR3 nucleotides read TGTGCCAGCAGCCAGGGGCTAGGCCCCCCCCGTGAGACCCAGTACTTC. Amino acids: CASSQGLGPPRETQYF.